This record covers a single T cell receptor beta chain. Its antigen specificity is not known. No clone much larger than this one lies a single base away; base qualities are absent. Collaborating institutions collected whole blood in K2EDTA tubes following their own protocols. Collaborator samples were shipped for TCRbeta analysis as frozen whole blood, isolated PBMCs, or DNA extracted from either sample type. The immunoSEQ Assay, a bias-controlled multiplex PCR, was used to amplify TCRbeta CDR3 regions from genomic DNA. Turning to the authors' computational methods: The number of nucleated cells in each sample was estimated from the amplification of reference gene primers within the assay. To quantify the absolute abundance of each unique TCRbeta CDR3 rearrangement, sequence reads were collapsed and filtered. For each sample, productive Simpson clonality was calculated by taking the square root of Simpson's diversity index across productive rearrangements. What TCRdb holds here is the immuneACCESS table cut down to in-frame rearrangements. Part of the clones is not present; checked against another copy, under half of the missing clones reflect an unresolved V gene, and the others are unexplained. V, J and clone size reflect that table, while D and trimming were determined from the DNA. The sample table lists 100,000 to 120,000 clones, around 89% of them with a count of one. The top ten clonotypes cover 3% to 3.5% of the sample.

This sample is part of a study of blood T cell repertoires in COVID-19 (TCRdb year 2020). The study in broad terms: The collaborator samples originated in the United States, Italy and Spain and spanned the acute and convalescent phases of COVID-19. The prospective study material was composed of cDNA or gDNA derived from T cells, B-cell-depleted T cells, or PBMCs. Deeply sampled blood TCRbeta repertoires from subjects exposed to, actively infected with, or recovered from COVID-19 were included in the dataset. The repertoires were released in a freely available public database meant as a resource for research on the immune response to SARS-CoV-2. Samples were obtained from the ongoing ImmuneRACE study (first 160 participants) and from over 1,000 subjects provided by 6 global collaborators. A de-identified subject ID, COVID-19 status, age in years and sex were almost always included in the sample metadata. Where available, HLA class I and class II types were obtained from metadata supplied by the sample provider rather than from assay-based typing.

CDR1 SSHAT and CDR2 FNYEAQ were looked up in the germline V gene (reference sequence). The CDR3 has 13 amino acids, counting the end cysteine and phenylalanine. The only DNA kept is the CDR3, 39 bases in frame from the first base. V loses 5 bases, J loses 12 bases, and the germline ends lie 17 bases apart. Overall study results and their limits: Clinical and demographic metadata were provided uncurated, with the amount varying by source and participant.

Recombination linked TRBV7-7 to TRBJ2-1; perhaps TRBD2 is the D gene, with 5 bases matching. The sequenced sample consisted of peripheral blood. This receptor was taken from a woman in her forties or fifties with acute or convalescent COVID-19. The CDR3 is CASSPSDSSGQFF. The nucleotide sequence reads TGTGCCAGCAGCCCATCGGACTCCTCGGGGCAGTTCTTC.